The T cell receptor (beta chain) described here comes from a study of spatial heterogeneity in lung cancer. The table lists this clonotype with many counts. The antigen is not known. Time point defined: sample taken at primary tumor resection. In TCRdb, the 5' RACE reads were re-called with MiXCR into one record per CDR3 protein. The table records tens of thousands of distinct CDR3 sequences, about 4.9% of them present only once. Notes on the study in general: The study found that expanded intratumoral alpha and beta TCR counts tracked tumor mutation counts.

The TCR originated in a male donor with early-stage non-small cell lung cancer. The sample was lung tumor tissue, taken at surgery.

CDR3 sequence: CASRLAGGAYNEQFF. CDR3 coding DNA: TGTGCCAGCAGGCTAGCGGGGGGTGCCTACAATGAGCAGTTCTTC. The chain couples TRBV2 to TRBJ2-1, with 11 bases fitting TRBD2. After removal of 6 bases from V and 2 bases from J, the junction contained 3 bases not matched to a gene. The germline gives CDR1 SNHLY, CDR2 FYNNEI. The CDR3 sequence is 15 residues long.